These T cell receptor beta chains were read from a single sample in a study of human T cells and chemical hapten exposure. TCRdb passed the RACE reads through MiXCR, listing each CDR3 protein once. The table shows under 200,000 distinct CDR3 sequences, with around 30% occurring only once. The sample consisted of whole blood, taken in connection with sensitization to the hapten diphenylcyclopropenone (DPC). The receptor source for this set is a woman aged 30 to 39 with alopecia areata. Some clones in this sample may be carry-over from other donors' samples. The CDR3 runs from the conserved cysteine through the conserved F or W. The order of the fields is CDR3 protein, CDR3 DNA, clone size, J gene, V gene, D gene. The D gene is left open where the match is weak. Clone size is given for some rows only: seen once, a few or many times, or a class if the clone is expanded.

CASSQDSGRSAPYF TGCGCCAGCAGCCAAGATTCCGGACGATCAGCACCGTACTTC . TRBJ2-4 TRBV4-3 .
CASSQDQDDEQYF TGCGCCAGCAGCCAAGATCAGGACGACGAGCAGTACTTC . TRBJ2-7 TRBV4-3 .
CASSDTRGDAFF TGTGCCAGCAGTGACACCAGGGGCGACGCTTTCTTT once TRBJ1-1 TRBV6-4 .
CSATSSGLSNQPQHF TGCAGTGCTACATCTTCAGGGTTAAGCAATCAGCCCCAGCATTTT few TRBJ1-5 TRBV20-1 .
CASSEFYGPNEKLFF TGTGCCAGCAGTGAATTCTACGGACCCAATGAAAAACTGTTTTTT few TRBJ1-4 TRBV25-1 .
CSARVFSASLFGGYTF TGCAGTGCTAGAGTATTTTCGGCCAGCCTTTTCGGGGGCTACACCTTC few TRBJ1-2 TRBV20-1 .
CASSVGAVTGGETQYF TGTGCCAGCAGCGTGGGAGCGGTCACCGGCGGAGAGACCCAGTACTTC . TRBJ2-5 TRBV9 .
CASSFNPGDNEQFF TGTGCCAGCAGCTTCAACCCGGGGGACAATGAGCAGTTCTTC . TRBJ2-1 TRBV5-4 .
CASSLPRTSGSSEQYF TGTGCCAGCAGTTTACCCCGGACTAGCGGGAGCAGCGAGCAGTACTTC few TRBJ2-7 TRBV28 TRBD2
CASTDVTTEAFF TGTGCCAGCACGGATGTGACCACTGAAGCTTTCTTT . TRBJ1-1 TRBV28 .
CASSGLPYNEQFF TGTGCCAGCAGCGGACTGCCCTACAATGAGCAGTTCTTC few TRBJ2-1 TRBV7-3 .
CAASPSQGRGDQPQHF TGTGCCGCCTCGCCGAGCCAGGGAAGGGGGGATCAGCCCCAGCATTTT few TRBJ1-5 TRBV10-3 .
CSAIRLAGSTDTQYF TGCAGTGCTATCAGGTTAGCGGGCAGCACAGATACGCAGTATTTT . TRBJ2-3 TRBV20-1 TRBD2
CASRRQGAYEQYF TGTGCCAGCAGGAGACAGGGGGCCTACGAGCAGTACTTC few TRBJ2-7 TRBV6-2/TRBV6-3 TRBD1
CASSEYGANVLTF TGTGCCAGCAGCGAGTATGGGGCCAACGTCCTGACTTTC . TRBJ2-6 TRBV3-1 .
CSVEDKNRDSYEQYF TGCAGCGTTGAAGACAAGAACAGGGATTCGTACGAGCAGTACTTC . TRBJ2-7 TRBV29-1 .
CASSLAGVTYEQYF TGTGCCAGCAGTCTAGCGGGGGTAACCTACGAGCAGTACTTC few TRBJ2-7 TRBV28 TRBD2
CATSMSISNQPQHF TGTGCCACCAGCATGAGTATTAGCAATCAGCCCCAGCATTTT many TRBJ1-5 TRBV15 .
CASSILAGGNTGELFF TGTGCCAGCAGTATCCTAGCGGGGGGTAACACCGGGGAGCTGTTTTTT few TRBJ2-2 TRBV28 TRBD2
CASSVGPATNEQFF TGTGCCAGCAGCGTTGGCCCGGCCACCAATGAGCAGTTCTTC . TRBJ2-1 TRBV9 .
CSASFRVGNQPQHF TGCAGTGCTAGTTTCAGGGTCGGCAATCAGCCCCAGCATTTT . TRBJ1-5 TRBV20-1 .
CSARTSPQETQYF TGCAGTGCTAGAACTAGCCCACAAGAGACCCAGTACTTC few TRBJ2-5 TRBV20-1 .
CASSLMALASYEQYF TGTGCCAGCAGCCTTATGGCCTTAGCCTCCTACGAGCAGTACTTC few TRBJ2-7 TRBV7-8 .
CASSYQDIQYF TGTGCCAGCAGTTATCAGGACATTCAGTACTTC . TRBJ2-4 TRBV6-2/TRBV6-3 .
CSRLGVEQNEQFF TGCAGTCGCTTGGGAGTTGAACAGAATGAGCAGTTCTTC . TRBJ2-1 TRBV20-1 .
CASSLDGGTAPQKVF TGTGCCAGCAGCTTAGATGGGGGGACGGCGCCCCAGAAGGTCTTC . TRBJ2-1 TRBV11-2 .
CASSQKANTEAFF TGCGCCAGCAGCCAGAAAGCCAACACTGAAGCTTTCTTT . TRBJ1-1 TRBV4-3 .
CASRRGQKLFF TGTGCCAGCAGGAGGGGGCAGAAACTGTTTTTT . TRBJ1-4 TRBV28 TRBD1
CASSGQGASNEQFF TGTGCCAGCAGCGGACAGGGGGCAAGCAATGAGCAGTTCTTC . TRBJ2-1 TRBV28 TRBD1
CASSTWTSGSNEQFF TGTGCCAGCAGCACGTGGACTAGCGGGAGCAATGAGCAGTTCTTC few TRBJ2-1 TRBV7-2 TRBD2
CASSFWGQGGGYTF TGTGCCAGCAGTTTTTGGGGACAGGGAGGCGGCTACACCTTC . TRBJ1-2 TRBV27 TRBD1
CASSVGAIRVHEQFF TGTGCCAGCAGCGTAGGGGCCATCCGGGTGCATGAGCAGTTCTTC once TRBJ2-1 TRBV9 .
CSGGGGSLTEAFF TGCAGCGGGGGGGGCGGGTCGCTCACTGAAGCTTTCTTT . TRBJ1-1 TRBV29-1 .
CSALRAGTDTQYF TGCAGTGCTCTACGTGCGGGCACAGATACGCAGTATTTT few TRBJ2-3 TRBV20-1 .
CASSDSPIGYTF TGTGCCAGCAGCGACAGCCCTATTGGCTACACCTTC . TRBJ1-2 TRBV3-1 .
CASGMSGGNQPQHF TGTGCCAGCGGGATGTCAGGTGGAAATCAGCCCCAGCATTTT . TRBJ1-5 TRBV12-3/TRBV12-4 .
CASSRYRDTSLYGYTF TGTGCCAGCAGCAGATACCGGGACACCTCACTCTATGGCTACACCTTC . TRBJ1-2 TRBV7-2 .
CSAEGSLGNIQYF TGCAGCGCCGAAGGAAGCTTGGGGAACATTCAGTACTTC . TRBJ2-4 TRBV29-1 .
CASSSGQDGGYGYTF TGTGCCAGCAGCTCCGGACAGGACGGGGGCTATGGCTACACCTTC . TRBJ1-2 TRBV9 TRBD1
CASSFATGTEQFF TGTGCCAGCAGCTTTGCGACTGGAACTGAGCAGTTCTTC . TRBJ2-1 TRBV7-2 .
CASSVVLGGELFF TGTGCCAGCAGCGTAGTGCTGGGTGGGGAGCTGTTTTTT many TRBJ2-2 TRBV9 .
CSVGDWSSYEQYF TGCAGCGTTGGGGACTGGAGCTCCTACGAGCAGTACTTC many TRBJ2-7 TRBV29-1 .
CASSPQGYTYEQYF TGTGCCAGCAGCCCCCAAGGGTACACCTACGAGCAGTACTTC . TRBJ2-7 TRBV9 .
CASSSLPPPSGTDTQYF TGTGCCAGCAGCTCACTCCCTCCACCTAGCGGAACAGATACGCAGTATTTT . TRBJ2-3 TRBV7-8 TRBD2
CASRRRDSLNYGYTF TGTGCCAGTAGGAGAAGGGACAGCCTTAACTATGGCTACACCTTC . TRBJ1-2 TRBV19 TRBD1
CASSYTLNHEQYF TGTGCCAGCAGTTACACACTGAACCACGAGCAGTACTTC few TRBJ2-7 TRBV6-2/TRBV6-3 .
CSVEGGVAGDSGNTIYF TGCAGCGTTGAAGGTGGTGTGGCAGGGGACTCTGGAAACACCATATATTTT . TRBJ1-3 TRBV29-1 .
CASSGGTNYGYTF TGTGCCAGCAGTGGCGGGACTAACTATGGCTACACCTTC few TRBJ1-2 TRBV2 .
CASSVSFRTDTQYF TGTGCCAGCAGCGTTAGTTTCCGCACAGATACGCAGTATTTT few TRBJ2-3 TRBV9 .
CASSSGQGASTNQPQHF TGTGCCAGCAGTTCTGGACAGGGGGCGAGTACCAATCAGCCCCAGCATTTT many TRBJ1-5 TRBV6-6 TRBD1
CASGTRGTGAYEQYF TGTGCCAGCGGGACCCGGGGGACAGGAGCTTACGAGCAGTACTTC . TRBJ2-7 TRBV28 TRBD1
CASSPRTGGQNSPLHF TGTGCCAGCAGTCCACGGACAGGGGGCCAGAATTCACCCCTCCACTTT few TRBJ1-6 TRBV28 TRBD1
CASSSSSGGVDQPQHF TGTGCCAGCAGCTCGTCCTCAGGGGGCGTCGATCAGCCCCAGCATTTT few TRBJ1-5 TRBV7-9 TRBD1